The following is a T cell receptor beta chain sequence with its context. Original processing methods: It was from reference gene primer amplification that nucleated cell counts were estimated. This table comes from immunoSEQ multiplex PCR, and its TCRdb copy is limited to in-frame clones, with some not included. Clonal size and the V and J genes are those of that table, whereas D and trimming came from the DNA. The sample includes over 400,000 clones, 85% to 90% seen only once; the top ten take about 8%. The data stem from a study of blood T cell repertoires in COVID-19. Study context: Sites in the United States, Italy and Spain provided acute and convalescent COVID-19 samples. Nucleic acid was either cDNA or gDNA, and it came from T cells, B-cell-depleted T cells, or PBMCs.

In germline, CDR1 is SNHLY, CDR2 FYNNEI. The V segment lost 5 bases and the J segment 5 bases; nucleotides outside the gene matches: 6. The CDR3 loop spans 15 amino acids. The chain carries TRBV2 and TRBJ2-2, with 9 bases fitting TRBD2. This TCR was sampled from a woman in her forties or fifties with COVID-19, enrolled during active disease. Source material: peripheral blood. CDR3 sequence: CASSWGAGGTGELFF. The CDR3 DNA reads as TGTGCCAGCAGTTGGGGAGCGGGGGGTACCGGGGAGCTGTTTTTT.